These T cell receptor beta chains were read from a single sample in a study of blood T cell repertoires in COVID-19. Clones were read by immunoSEQ multiplex PCR, and TCRdb kept only the in-frame ones, dropping some. The table lists 160,000 or so clones, approximately 92% of them singletons. Sequencing was done on a sample of peripheral blood. These receptors came from a woman between 35 and 50 years old with acute or convalescent COVID-19. CDR3s include the opening cysteine and the closing phenylalanine or tryptophan. The order of the fields is clone size, V gene, D gene, J gene, CDR3 DNA, CDR3 protein. The D gene is left open where the match is weak. Clone size is shown for a subset of rows, as once, few, many or a class of expanded clone.

clone_size: few; v_call: TRBV11-1; d_call: TRBD1; j_call: TRBJ1-6; cdr3_nt: TGTGCCAGCAGCTTGGGGACAGTTAATTCACCCCTCCACTTT; cdr3_aa: CASSLGTVNSPLHF
clone_size: -; v_call: TRBV9; d_call: -; j_call: TRBJ1-3; cdr3_nt: TGTGCCAGCAGCGCCGGGGGCTCTGGAAACACCATATATTTT; cdr3_aa: CASSAGGSGNTIYF
clone_size: -; v_call: TRBV18; d_call: TRBD2; j_call: TRBJ2-3; cdr3_nt: TGTGCCAGCTCACCACAGCCAAGCGGGAGGCACACAGATACGCAGTATTTT; cdr3_aa: CASSPQPSGRHTDTQYF
clone_size: -; v_call: TRBV5-6; d_call: TRBD2; j_call: TRBJ2-5; cdr3_nt: TGTGCCAGCAGCTTAGTGACTAGCGAGGAGACCCAGTACTTC; cdr3_aa: CASSLVTSEETQYF
clone_size: once; v_call: TRBV3-1/TRBV3-2; d_call: -; j_call: TRBJ2-7; cdr3_nt: TGTGCCAGCAGCCAAGCGGCGGCAGGGGCCTACGAGCAGTACTTC; cdr3_aa: CASSQAAAGAYEQYF
clone_size: -; v_call: TRBV7-2; d_call: TRBD2; j_call: TRBJ2-1; cdr3_nt: TGTGCCAGCAGCCCTCGGGGCGGGAGAAATGAGCAGTTCTTC; cdr3_aa: CASSPRGGRNEQFF
clone_size: -; v_call: TRBV30; d_call: -; j_call: TRBJ1-2; cdr3_nt: TGTGCCTGGAATGGGGGGGCTGGCTACACCTTC; cdr3_aa: CAWNGGAGYTF
clone_size: -; v_call: TRBV4-1; d_call: -; j_call: TRBJ1-4; cdr3_nt: TGCGCCAGCAGCCTAACAGGGTTATCTGAAAAACTGTTTTTT; cdr3_aa: CASSLTGLSEKLFF
clone_size: -; v_call: TRBV5-4; d_call: -; j_call: TRBJ1-2; cdr3_nt: TGTGCCAGCAGCTTACCCGACAGCAGATTAGGCTACACCTTC; cdr3_aa: CASSLPDSRLGYTF
clone_size: -; v_call: TRBV5-1; d_call: TRBD1; j_call: TRBJ1-4; cdr3_nt: TGCGCCAGCAGACGACAGGGGGACGAAAAACTGTTTTTT; cdr3_aa: CASRRQGDEKLFF
clone_size: -; v_call: TRBV2; d_call: -; j_call: TRBJ1-1; cdr3_nt: TGTGCCAGCAGTGAAGCGCGAGCCAGGCAAAGATCCCAAACTTTCTTT; cdr3_aa: CASSEARARQRSQTFF
clone_size: once; v_call: TRBV7-9; d_call: -; j_call: TRBJ1-1; cdr3_nt: TGTGCCAGCAGCCCTGGGGGGTCGAACACTGAAGCTTTCTTT; cdr3_aa: CASSPGGSNTEAFF
clone_size: few; v_call: TRBV11-3; d_call: TRBD2; j_call: TRBJ2-2; cdr3_nt: TGTGCCAGCAGCCCGAACGGGAGGGACACCGGGGAGCTGTTTTTT; cdr3_aa: CASSPNGRDTGELFF
clone_size: -; v_call: TRBV29-1; d_call: TRBD2; j_call: TRBJ2-1; cdr3_nt: TGCAGCGTTGAAGGGGGGACTAGCGGGTACAATGAGCAGTTCTTC; cdr3_aa: CSVEGGTSGYNEQFF
clone_size: -; v_call: TRBV5-1; d_call: -; j_call: TRBJ2-7; cdr3_nt: TGCGCCAGCAGCCGCACAGGGTACGAGCAGTACTTC; cdr3_aa: CASSRTGYEQYF
clone_size: -; v_call: TRBV9; d_call: -; j_call: TRBJ2-5; cdr3_nt: TGTGCCAGCAGCAAATCACAAGAGACCCAGTACTTC; cdr3_aa: CASSKSQETQYF
clone_size: -; v_call: TRBV10-2; d_call: TRBD1; j_call: TRBJ1-5; cdr3_nt: TGCGCCAGCTCCCGGGACAGGGTGTATCAGCCCCAGCATTTT; cdr3_aa: CASSRDRVYQPQHF
clone_size: -; v_call: TRBV6-6; d_call: TRBD1; j_call: TRBJ2-1; cdr3_nt: TGTGCCAGCGGGACAGGGTACAATGAGCAGTTCTTC; cdr3_aa: CASGTGYNEQFF
clone_size: -; v_call: TRBV4-1; d_call: -; j_call: TRBJ2-5; cdr3_nt: TGCGCCAGCAGCCTACGGACAGTTTCACAAGAGACCCAGTACTTC; cdr3_aa: CASSLRTVSQETQYF
clone_size: -; v_call: TRBV2; d_call: TRBD1; j_call: TRBJ2-7; cdr3_nt: TGTGCCAGCAGTGAAAGGGACAGAGTCTACGAGCAGTACTTC; cdr3_aa: CASSERDRVYEQYF
clone_size: -; v_call: TRBV24-1; d_call: TRBD1; j_call: TRBJ2-2; cdr3_nt: TGTGCCACAACAGGGGGCGCGAACACCGGGGAGCTGTTTTTT; cdr3_aa: CATTGGANTGELFF
clone_size: -; v_call: TRBV24-1; d_call: -; j_call: TRBJ1-1; cdr3_nt: TGTGCCACCAGGTGGGGAGACACTGAAGCTTTCTTT; cdr3_aa: CATRWGDTEAFF
clone_size: -; v_call: TRBV28; d_call: TRBD1; j_call: TRBJ1-4; cdr3_nt: TGTGCCAGCGGCTATACGACAGGGGGCTCTGAAAAACTGTTTTTT; cdr3_aa: CASGYTTGGSEKLFF
clone_size: -; v_call: TRBV3-1/TRBV3-2; d_call: TRBD2; j_call: TRBJ2-7; cdr3_nt: TGTGCCAGCAGCCTGGGCACTAGCGGATCATACGAGCAGTACTTC; cdr3_aa: CASSLGTSGSYEQYF
clone_size: once; v_call: TRBV7-8; d_call: -; j_call: TRBJ1-1; cdr3_nt: TGTGCCAGCAGCTTAGAAAGACAGGCATCCGCTGAAGCTTTCTTT; cdr3_aa: CASSLERQASAEAFF